This TCR beta chain was sequenced during a study of cytomegalovirus exposure and HLA in healthy donors. Findings and caveats of the study: In vitro data verified a few CMV-associated chains as specific for CMV antigens. The sole available immune exposure information was CMV serostatus. When a later analysis compared HLA-associated TCR beta chains with equally common others, the HLA-associated chains turned out to be more clonally expanded and to have lower generation probabilities. The listing of 150 or so TCR beta chains classed them as cytomegalovirus-associated.

Germline V gene lookup returns CDR1 SGHAT and CDR2 FQNNGV. The V and J ends lost 6 bases and 0 bases respectively, with 14 bases between them. There are 16 residues in the CDR3. PCR was performed using 60 Vbeta and 13 Jbeta primers. Assay: immunoSEQ multiplex PCR; the TCRdb copy retains only in-frame clones and omits some. Here the sample spans roughly 160,000 clones, 80% being singletons. With respect to this clone: Its antigen is not known.

The J gene is TRBJ2-2, the V gene TRBV11-2, with D possibly matching TRBD1 (6 bases). The specimen sequenced was PBMCs. The receptor was derived from a woman aged 45-60 years in good health and CMV-seronegative. The CDR3 is CASRPDRSSNTGELFF. The CDR3 coding sequence is TGTGCCAGCAGACCAGACAGGAGCTCGAACACCGGGGAGCTGTTTTTT.